Presented here are 6 T cell receptor beta chains from one specimen sequenced in a study of cytomegalovirus exposure and HLA in healthy donors. PCR primers comprised 60 Vbeta and 13 Jbeta primers. Profiled with immunoSEQ multiplex PCR; TCRdb holds only in-frame clones, not every one. The table lists some 190,000 clones, about 76% of them singletons. The sequencing sample was made of PBMCs. The receptor set was obtained from a woman between 50 and 59 years old in good health and CMV-seronegative.

The chain links TRBV28 to TRBJ2-7, with a tentative D call TRBD2 (6 bases). The CDR3 totals 12 residues. Germline V gene sequence: CDR1 MDHEN, CDR2 SYDVKM. V lost 5 bases and J lost 6, with 11 bases in between. The CDR3 DNA follows: TGTGCCAGCAGTCCCCACGGGGGCGAGCAGTACTTC. Translating it yields CASSPHGGEQYF.

The chain recombines TRBV6-5 with TRBJ1-5, with a weak D call TRBD1 (6 bases). The CDR3 is made up of 15 amino acids. The germline V gene encodes CDR1 MNHEY and CDR2 SVGAGI. V shed 4 bases and J shed 4 bases, with 14 bases lying between them. CDR3 residues: CASSSRGFRNQPQHF. For the CDR3, the DNA is TGTGCCAGCAGTTCAAGGGGGTTTCGGAATCAGCCCCAGCATTTT.

J is TRBJ1-6 and V is TRBV4-3; 8 nucleotides agree with TRBD1. Germline CDR1 reads LGHNA; CDR2 reads YSLEER. This CDR3 is built from 19 residues. V dropped 0 bases and J dropped 7; count of bases not matched to a gene: 14. In DNA, the CDR3 is TGCGCCAGCAGCCAAGAAATCCAGGGGGCCGGATTTTGGAATTCACCCCTCCACTTT. Amino acids: CASSQEIQGAGFWNSPLHF.

This clone came up many times. The rearrangement joins TRBV5-1 to TRBJ2-1; 10 bases line up with TRBD2. Germline CDR1 is SGHRS and CDR2 is YFSETQ. The trim removed 0 bases at V and 6 bases at J, leaving 9 bases unmatched. There are 17 residues in the CDR3. The chain's CDR3 is CASSLGTIAGGLNEQFF. The CDR3 DNA sequence: TGCGCCAGCAGCTTGGGGACTATAGCGGGGGGCCTCAATGAGCAGTTCTTC.

The chain combines TRBV7-9 with TRBJ2-3, with D possibly being TRBD1 (5 bases). The CDR3 consists of 15 residues. The V end lost 7 bases, the J end lost 0 bases, and 14 bases lay between the germline ends. CDR1 and CDR2 (germline): SEHNR, FQNEAQ (reference sequence). The CDR3 nucleotides read TGTGCCAGCAATCGGCGGTCAGGGAGCACAGATACGCAGTATTTT. Protein product: CASNRRSGSTDTQYF. Drawing the rest from reference TRBV7-9 and TRBJ2-3, the complete variable domain is DTGVSQNPRHKITKRGQNVTFRCDPISEHNRLYWYRQTLGQGPEFLTYFQNEAQLEKSRLLSDRFSAERPKGSFSTLEIQRTEQGDSAMYLCASNRRSGSTDTQYFGPGTRLTVL.

V is TRBV4-1 and J is TRBJ2-5, with D unclear. Matching the DNA end better, TRBJ2-7 makes the J call doubtful. The germline V gene has CDR1 MGHRA and CDR2 YSYEKL. CDR3 size: 15 residues. The CDR3 loop is CASSPGQAGIYEQYF. The CDR3 region has the DNA TGCGCCAGCAGCCCCGGTCAAGCAGGAATCTACGAGCAGTACTTC.